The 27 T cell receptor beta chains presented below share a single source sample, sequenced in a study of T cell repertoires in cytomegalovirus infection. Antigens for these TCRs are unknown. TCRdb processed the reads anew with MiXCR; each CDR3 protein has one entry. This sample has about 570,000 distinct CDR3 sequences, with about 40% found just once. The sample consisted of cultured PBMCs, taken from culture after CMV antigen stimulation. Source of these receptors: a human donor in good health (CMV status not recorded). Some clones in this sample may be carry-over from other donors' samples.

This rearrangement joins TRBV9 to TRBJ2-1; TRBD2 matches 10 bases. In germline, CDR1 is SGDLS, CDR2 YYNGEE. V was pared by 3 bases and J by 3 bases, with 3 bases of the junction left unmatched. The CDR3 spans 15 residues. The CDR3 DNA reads TGTGCCAGCAGCGCCCTAGCGGGAGACTACAATGAGCAGTTCTTC. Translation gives CASSALAGDYNEQFF.

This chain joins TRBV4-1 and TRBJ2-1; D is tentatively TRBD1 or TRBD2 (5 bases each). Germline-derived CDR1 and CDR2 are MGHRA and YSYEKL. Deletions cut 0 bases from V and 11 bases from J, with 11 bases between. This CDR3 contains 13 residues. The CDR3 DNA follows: TGCGCCAGCAGCCAAGAATTGGGGGTCCAGCAGTTCTTC. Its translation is CASSQELGVQQFF.

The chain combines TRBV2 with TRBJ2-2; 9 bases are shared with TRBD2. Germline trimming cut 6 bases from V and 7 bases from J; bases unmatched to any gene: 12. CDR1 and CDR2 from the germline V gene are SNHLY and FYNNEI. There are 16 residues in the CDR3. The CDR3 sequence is CASRVARRGGLGELFF. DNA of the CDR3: TGTGCCAGCAGAGTGGCTCGGCGGGGGGGCCTCGGGGAGCTGTTTTTT.

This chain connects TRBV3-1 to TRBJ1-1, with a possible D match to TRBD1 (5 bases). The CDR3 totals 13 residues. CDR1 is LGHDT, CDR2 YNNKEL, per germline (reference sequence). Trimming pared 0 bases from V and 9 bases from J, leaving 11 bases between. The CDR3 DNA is TGTGCCAGCAGCCAAGATTTTCAGGGAAAAGCTTTCTTT. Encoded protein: CASSQDFQGKAFF. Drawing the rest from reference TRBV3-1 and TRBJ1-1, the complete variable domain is DTAVSQTPKYLVTQMGNDKSIKCEQNLGHDTMYWYKQDSKKFLKIMFSYNNKELIINETVPNRFSPKSPDKAHLNLHINSLELGDSAVYFCASSQDFQGKAFFGQGTRLTVV.

The chain's CDR3 is CASSFRILVGSEAFF. CDR3 nucleotides: TGTGCCAGCAGCTTCCGGATACTAGTAGGATCTGAAGCTTTCTTT. The chain uses TRBV7-8 and TRBJ1-1; D remains ambiguous. Looked up from germline, CDR1 is SGHVS and CDR2 is FQNEAQ. V was cut by 3 bases and J by 6 bases, with 17 bases left in between. This CDR3 is built from 15 residues.

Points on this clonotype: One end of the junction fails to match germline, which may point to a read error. CDR3 DNA: TGTGCCAGCAGCTCCGGCAGGGCGAGTAACTATGGCTACAACTTC. Translating gives CASSSGRASNYGYNF. The genes are TRBV11-2 and TRBJ1-2, with a tentative D call TRBD1 (5 bases). Germline CDR1 and CDR2: SGHAT and FQNNGV. The CDR3 covers 15 residues.

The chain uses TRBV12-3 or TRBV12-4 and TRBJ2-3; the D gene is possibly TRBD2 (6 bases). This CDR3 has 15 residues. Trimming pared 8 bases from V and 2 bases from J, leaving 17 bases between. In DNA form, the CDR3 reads TGTGCCAGCGGACACTTGGGACTCAACACAGATACGCAGTATTTT. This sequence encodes CASGHLGLNTDTQYF.

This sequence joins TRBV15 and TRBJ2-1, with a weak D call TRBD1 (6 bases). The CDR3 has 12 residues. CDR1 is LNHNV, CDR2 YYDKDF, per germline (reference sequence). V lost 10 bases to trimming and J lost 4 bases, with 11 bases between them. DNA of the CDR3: TGTGCCAGTGGCAGGGGTTACAATGAGCAGTTCTTC. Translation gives CASGRGYNEQFF.

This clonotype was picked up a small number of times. The CDR3 here is CASSLASGGSNAFF. CDR3 bases: TGTGCCAGCAGTTTAGCCTCGGGCGGGTCGAATGCTTTCTTT. The J gene is TRBJ1-1, the V gene TRBV12-3 or TRBV12-4, with no clear D. This CDR3 has 14 amino acids. Trimming shortened V by 0 bases and J by 11 bases, and 16 bases separated the two germline ends.

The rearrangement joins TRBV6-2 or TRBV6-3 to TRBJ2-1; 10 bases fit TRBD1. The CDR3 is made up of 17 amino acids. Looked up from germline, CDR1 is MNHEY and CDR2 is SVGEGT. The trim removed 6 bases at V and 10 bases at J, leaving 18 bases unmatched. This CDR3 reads CASSPLQGTGVSKEQFF. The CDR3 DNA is TGTGCCAGCAGCCCTCTCCAGGGGACAGGGGTATCCAAAGAGCAGTTCTTC.

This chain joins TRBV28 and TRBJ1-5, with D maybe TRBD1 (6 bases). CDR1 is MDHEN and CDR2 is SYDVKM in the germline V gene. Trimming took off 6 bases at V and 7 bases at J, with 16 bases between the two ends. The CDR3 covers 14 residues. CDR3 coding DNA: TGTGCCAGCAGCCCTGACAGGATCGGCCAGCCCCAGCATTTT. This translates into CASSPDRIGQPQHF.

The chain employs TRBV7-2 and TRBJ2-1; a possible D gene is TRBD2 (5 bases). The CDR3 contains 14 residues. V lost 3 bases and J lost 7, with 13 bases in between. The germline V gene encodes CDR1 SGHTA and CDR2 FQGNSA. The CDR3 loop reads CASSFVGSGNEQFF. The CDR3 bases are TGTGCCAGCAGCTTTGTAGGGTCGGGGAATGAGCAGTTCTTC.

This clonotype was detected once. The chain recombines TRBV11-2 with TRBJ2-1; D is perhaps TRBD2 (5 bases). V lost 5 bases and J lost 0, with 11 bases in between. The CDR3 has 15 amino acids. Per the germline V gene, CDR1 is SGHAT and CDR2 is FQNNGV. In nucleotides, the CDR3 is TGTGCCAGCAGCCCTAGCAGAAGCTCCTACAATGAGCAGTTCTTC. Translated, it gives CASSPSRSSYNEQFF.

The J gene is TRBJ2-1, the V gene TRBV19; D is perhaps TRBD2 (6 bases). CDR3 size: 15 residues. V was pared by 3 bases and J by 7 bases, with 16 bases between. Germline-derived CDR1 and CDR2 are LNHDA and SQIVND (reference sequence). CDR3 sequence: CASSIRAARGNEQFF. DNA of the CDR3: TGTGCCAGTAGTATCAGGGCGGCCCGGGGGAATGAGCAGTTCTTC.

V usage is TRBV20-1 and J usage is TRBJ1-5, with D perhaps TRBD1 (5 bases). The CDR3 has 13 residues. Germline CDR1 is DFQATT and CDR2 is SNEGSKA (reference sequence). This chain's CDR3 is CSATLGGSQPQHF. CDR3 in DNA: TGCAGCGCAACTCTTGGGGGGAGTCAGCCCCAGCATTTT.

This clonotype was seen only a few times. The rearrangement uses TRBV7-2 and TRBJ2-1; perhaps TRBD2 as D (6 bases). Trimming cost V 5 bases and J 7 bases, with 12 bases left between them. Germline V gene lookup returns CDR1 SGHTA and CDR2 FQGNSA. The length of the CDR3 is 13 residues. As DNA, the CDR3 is TGTGCCAGCAGCGCCGGGGCGGGAAATGAGCAGTTCTTC. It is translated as CASSAGAGNEQFF.

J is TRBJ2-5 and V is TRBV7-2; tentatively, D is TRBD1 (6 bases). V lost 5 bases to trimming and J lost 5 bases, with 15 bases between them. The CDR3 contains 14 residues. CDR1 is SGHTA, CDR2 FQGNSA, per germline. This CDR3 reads CASSPRGSFETQYF. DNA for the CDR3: TGTGCCAGCAGCCCCAGGGGCAGCTTCGAGACCCAGTACTTC.

The CDR3 sequence: CASSLALVRAFF. The CDR3 region has the DNA TGTGCCAGCAGCTTAGCCCTCGTTCGGGCTTTCTTT. The chain carries TRBV7-9 and TRBJ1-1; D is unclear. V dropped 0 bases and J dropped 11 bases, with 10 bases sitting between them. CDR1 and CDR2 (germline): SEHNR, FQNEAQ (reference sequence). This CDR3 spans 12 amino acids.

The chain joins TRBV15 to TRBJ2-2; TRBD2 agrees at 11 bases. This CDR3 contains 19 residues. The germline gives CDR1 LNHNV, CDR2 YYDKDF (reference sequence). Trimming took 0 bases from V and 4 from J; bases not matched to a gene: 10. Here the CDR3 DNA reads TGTGCCACCAGCAGAGATAGGATCATAGGACTAGCGGGCACCGGGGAGCTGTTTTTT. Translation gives CATSRDRIIGLAGTGELFF.

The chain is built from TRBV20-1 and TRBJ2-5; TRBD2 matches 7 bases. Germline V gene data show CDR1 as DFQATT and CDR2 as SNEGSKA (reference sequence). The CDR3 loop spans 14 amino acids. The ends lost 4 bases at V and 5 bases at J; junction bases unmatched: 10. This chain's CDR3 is CSATWEGSKETQYF. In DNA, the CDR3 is TGCAGTGCTACTTGGGAGGGCTCGAAGGAGACCCAGTACTTC.

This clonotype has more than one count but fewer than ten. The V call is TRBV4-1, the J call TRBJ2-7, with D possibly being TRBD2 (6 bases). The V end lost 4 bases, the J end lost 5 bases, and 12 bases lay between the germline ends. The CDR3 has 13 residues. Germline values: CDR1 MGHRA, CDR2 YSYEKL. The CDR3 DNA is TGCGCCAGCAGCCCGGAGGGGTGGGACGAGCAGTACTTC. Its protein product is CASSPEGWDEQYF.

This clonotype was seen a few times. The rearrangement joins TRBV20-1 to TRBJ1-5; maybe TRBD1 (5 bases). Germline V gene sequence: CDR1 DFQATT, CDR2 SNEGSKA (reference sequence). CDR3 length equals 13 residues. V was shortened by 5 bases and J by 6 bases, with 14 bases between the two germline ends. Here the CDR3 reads CSARDPVGQPQHF. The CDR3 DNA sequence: TGCAGTGCTCGGGACCCGGTGGGTCAGCCCCAGCATTTT.

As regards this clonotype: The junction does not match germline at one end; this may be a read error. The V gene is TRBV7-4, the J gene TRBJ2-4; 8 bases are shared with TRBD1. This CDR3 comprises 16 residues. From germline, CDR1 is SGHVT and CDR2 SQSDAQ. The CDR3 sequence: CAGSAGTGSAKNIQYF. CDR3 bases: TGTGCCGGCAGCGCCGGGACAGGCAGTGCCAAAAACATTCAGTACTTC.

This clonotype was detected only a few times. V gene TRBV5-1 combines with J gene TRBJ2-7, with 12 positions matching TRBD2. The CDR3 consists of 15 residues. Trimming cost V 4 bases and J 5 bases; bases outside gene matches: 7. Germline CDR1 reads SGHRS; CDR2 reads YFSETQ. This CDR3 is CASSPGLAGIDEQYF. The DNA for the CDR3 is TGCGCCAGCAGCCCCGGACTAGCGGGAATCGACGAGCAGTACTTC.

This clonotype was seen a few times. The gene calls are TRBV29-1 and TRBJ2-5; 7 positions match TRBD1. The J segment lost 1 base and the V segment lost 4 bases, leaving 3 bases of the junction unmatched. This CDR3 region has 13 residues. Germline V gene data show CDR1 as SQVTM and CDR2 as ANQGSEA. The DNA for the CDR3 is TGCAGCGTTGGGGGGACAGCCCAAGAGACCCAGTACTTC. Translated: CSVGGTAQETQYF.

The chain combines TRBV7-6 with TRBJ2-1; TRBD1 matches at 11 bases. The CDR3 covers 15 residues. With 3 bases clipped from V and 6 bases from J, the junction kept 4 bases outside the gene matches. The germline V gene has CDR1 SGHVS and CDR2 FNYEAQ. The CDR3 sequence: CASSFGTGGGNEQFF. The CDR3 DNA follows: TGTGCCAGCAGCTTCGGGACAGGGGGGGGCAATGAGCAGTTCTTC.

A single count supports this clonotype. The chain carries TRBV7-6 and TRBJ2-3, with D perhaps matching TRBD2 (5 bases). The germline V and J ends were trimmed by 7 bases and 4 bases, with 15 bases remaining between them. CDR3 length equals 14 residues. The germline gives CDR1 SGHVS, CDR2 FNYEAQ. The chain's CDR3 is CASTSRLAPDTQYF. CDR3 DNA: TGTGCCAGCACCTCGAGGCTAGCCCCAGATACGCAGTATTTT.